The next 10 T cell receptor beta chains were all read from a single sample in a study of cytomegalovirus exposure and HLA in healthy donors. Primers included in the PCR were 60 Vbeta and 13 Jbeta primers. Profiling relied on immunoSEQ multiplex PCR, and the TCRdb table lists in-frame clones only, not all of them. Altogether 200,000 or so clones are present, over 65% being singletons, with the ten largest covering about 0.63%. Sequencing input: PBMCs. The receptors originated from a man aged 18 to 35 in good health and CMV-seronegative.

The chain combines TRBV28 with TRBJ2-7; TRBD1 is a possible D gene (6 bases). Trimming shortened V by 6 bases and J by 4 bases, and 10 bases separated the two germline ends. The germline CDR1 and CDR2 sequences are MDHEN and SYDVKM. The CDR3 sequence is 12 residues long. The CDR3 sequence: CASRQQGYEQYF. CDR3 nucleotide sequence: TGTGCCAGCAGACAACAGGGATACGAGCAGTACTTC. The whole variable domain, remainder taken from reference TRBV28 and TRBJ2-7, is DVKVTQSSRYLVKRTGEKVFLECVQDMDHENMFWYRQDPGLGLRLIYFSYDVKMKEKGDIPEGYSVSREKKERFSLILESASTNQTSMYLCASRQQGYEQYFGPGTRLTVT.

This clone has more than one count but fewer than ten. Here the CDR3 reads CASSEPSSGGTGELFF. In DNA form, the CDR3 reads TGTGCCAGCAGTGAACCCTCCTCAGGGGGAACCGGGGAGCTGTTTTTT. The chain has TRBV25-1 and TRBJ2-2, with TRBD1 identical over 7 bases. Germline V gives CDR1 MGHDK, CDR2 SYGVNS. The CDR3 has 16 amino acids. With V trimmed by 2 bases and J by 5 bases, 8 bases remained unmatched.

J is TRBJ2-1 and V is TRBV5-6; 9 nucleotides match TRBD2. The CDR3 is made up of 17 amino acids. The V gene end was trimmed by 0 bases and the J gene end by 9 bases; junction bases not matched to a gene: 13. Germline V CDR1 and CDR2: SGHDT, YYEEEE. CDR3: CASSLVVSGGLGGEQFF. CDR3 DNA: TGTGCCAGCAGCTTGGTGGTTAGCGGGGGACTCGGAGGTGAGCAGTTCTTC.

The V gene is TRBV4-1, the J gene TRBJ2-5; TRBD2 agrees at 12 bases. This CDR3 has 16 amino acids. CDR1 and CDR2 (germline): MGHRA, YSYEKL. Unmatched junction bases numbered 4, after V lost 0 bases and J lost 5 bases. In DNA, the CDR3 is TGCGCCAGCAGCCAAGAGAGGACTAGCGGGATGGAGACCCAGTACTTC. Translated: CASSQERTSGMETQYF.

The rearrangement uses TRBV6-4 and TRBJ1-6; TRBD1 aligns across 10 bases. In germline, CDR1 is MRHNA, CDR2 SNTAGT. V was clipped by 0 bases and J by 7 bases; unmatched bases: 0. The CDR3 loop spans 15 amino acids. The CDR3 DNA reads as TGTGCCAGCAGTGACTCGGGACAGGGGAATTCACCCCTCCACTTT. Translation: CASSDSGQGNSPLHF.

J is TRBJ1-1 and V is TRBV7-9; D is perhaps TRBD1 (5 bases). The CDR3 totals 13 residues. V gave up 2 bases and J gave up 2 bases, with 6 bases separating them. Germline CDR1 is SEHNR and CDR2 is FQNEAQ (reference sequence). The CDR3 loop reads CASSLQGNTEAFF. The CDR3 region has the DNA TGTGCCAGCAGCTTACAGGGAAACACTGAAGCTTTCTTT. Drawing the rest from reference TRBV7-9 and TRBJ1-1, the complete variable domain is DTGVSQNPRHKITKRGQNVTFRCDPISEHNRLYWYRQTLGQGPEFLTYFQNEAQLEKSRLLSDRFSAERPKGSFSTLEIQRTEQGDSAMYLCASSLQGNTEAFFGQGTRLTVV.

J is TRBJ2-7 and V is TRBV5-1; 9 nucleotides agree with TRBD2. The V and J ends lost 3 bases and 5 bases, in that order; junction bases with no gene match: 9. Germline V gives CDR1 SGHRS, CDR2 YFSETQ. This CDR3 is 15 amino acids long. CDR3 coding DNA: TGCGCCAGCAGCTCAGGTAGCGGGAGCTACCACGAGCAGTACTTC. Protein sequence: CASSSGSGSYHEQYF.

The chain links TRBV27 to TRBJ2-1; 7 nucleotides agree with TRBD2. Germline V gene lookup returns CDR1 MNHEY and CDR2 SMNVEV (reference sequence). The CDR3 has 14 amino acids. Trimming removed 4 bases from V and 6 bases from J; junction bases left unmatched: 6. The DNA for the CDR3 is TGTGCCAGCAGTTCAAGGACTAGGGGCAATGAGCAGTTCTTC. This translates into CASSSRTRGNEQFF.

The rearrangement joins TRBV5-1 to TRBJ2-7; perhaps TRBD2 as D (6 bases). V lost 0 bases and J lost 7, with 11 bases in between. Per the germline V gene, CDR1 is SGHRS and CDR2 is YFSETQ. This CDR3 is 13 amino acids long. The CDR3 coding sequence is TGCGCCAGCAGCTTGGGGGACGGGAGAGAGCAGTACTTC. Its protein product is CASSLGDGREQYF.

J is TRBJ2-1 and V is TRBV6-1; D is possibly TRBD2 (6 bases). Germline V lookup: CDR1 MNHNS, CDR2 SASEGT. Trimming stripped 6 bases from V and 8 bases from J, with 11 bases between. The CDR3 is 12 residues long. The CDR3 DNA reads as TGTGCCAGCAGGCTAGCGAGGGATGAGCAGTTCTTC. It yields the protein CASRLARDEQFF.